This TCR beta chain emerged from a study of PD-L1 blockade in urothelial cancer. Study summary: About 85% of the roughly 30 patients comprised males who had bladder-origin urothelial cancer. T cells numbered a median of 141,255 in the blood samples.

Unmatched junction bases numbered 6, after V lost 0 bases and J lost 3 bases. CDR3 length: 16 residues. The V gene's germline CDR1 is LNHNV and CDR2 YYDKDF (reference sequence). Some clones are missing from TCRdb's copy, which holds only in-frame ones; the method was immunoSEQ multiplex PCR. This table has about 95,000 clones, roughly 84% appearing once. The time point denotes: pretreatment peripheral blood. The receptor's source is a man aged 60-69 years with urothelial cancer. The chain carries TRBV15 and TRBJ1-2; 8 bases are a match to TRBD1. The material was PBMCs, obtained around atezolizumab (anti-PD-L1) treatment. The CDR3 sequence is CATSRDDRGGDYGYTF. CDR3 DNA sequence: TGTGCCACCAGCAGAGACGACAGGGGTGGGGACTATGGCTACACCTTC.